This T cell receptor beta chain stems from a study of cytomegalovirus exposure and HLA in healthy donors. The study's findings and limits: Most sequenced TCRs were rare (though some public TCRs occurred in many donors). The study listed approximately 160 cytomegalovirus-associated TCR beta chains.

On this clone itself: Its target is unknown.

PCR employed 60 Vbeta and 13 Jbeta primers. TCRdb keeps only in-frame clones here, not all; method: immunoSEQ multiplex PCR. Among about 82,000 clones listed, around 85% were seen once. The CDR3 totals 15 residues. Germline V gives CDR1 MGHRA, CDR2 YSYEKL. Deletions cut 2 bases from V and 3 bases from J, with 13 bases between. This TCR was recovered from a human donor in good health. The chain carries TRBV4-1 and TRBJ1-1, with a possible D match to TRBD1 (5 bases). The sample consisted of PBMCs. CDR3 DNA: TGCGCCAGCAGCCAAACCCGGGGGGGTGACACTGAAGCTTTCTTT. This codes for CASSQTRGGDTEAFF.